The clone carrying this T cell receptor (beta chain) has a count of ten or more. What it binds is unknown. In the authors' methods: The study took CDR3 differences across clinicopathological groups and made a distant-metastasis classifier for papillary thyroid cancer from them. TCRdb re-processed the PCR reads through MiXCR. Clone size and V and J calls follow TCRdb, not the original study. The sample contains 70,000 or so clones, more than 13% of which appear only once. These data come from a study of metastatic and nonmetastatic thyroid tumors. Background on the study: The comparison covered peripheral blood and tumor or nodule tissue in malignant and benign thyroid patients. Study results and caveats: According to reports, the diversity of TCR beta was significantly higher in malignant thyroid tumors than in benign nodules, and this held in both blood and tumor samples.

All patients were untreated before thyroid surgery. Between the trimmed V and J ends, which lost 0 bases and 3 bases, there was a span of 19 bases. There are 18 residues in the CDR3. Looked up from germline, CDR1 is LNHNV and CDR2 is YYDKDF (reference sequence). Sequences were obtained from blood. The origin of this receptor is a male donor with papillary thyroid cancer or a benign thyroid nodule (not recorded which). Some clones in this sample may be carry-over from other donors' samples. The chain employs TRBV15 and TRBJ2-3; D could derive from TRBD1 or TRBD2 (5 bases each). DNA for the CDR3: TGTGCCACCAGCAGAGAGTGGCTTGGGGACGGACTTACAGATACGCAGTATTTT. Translated, it gives CATSREWLGDGLTDTQYF.